Following are 27 T cell receptor beta chains from one sample sequenced in a study of blood T cell repertoires in COVID-19. Measured with immunoSEQ multiplex PCR; TCRdb has only the in-frame clones, and not every one. The table shows under 110,000 clones, with about 87% occurring only once. The sample was peripheral blood. The receptors here all came from a woman in her twenties or thirties with acute or convalescent COVID-19.

This chain uses TRBV30 with TRBJ2-3; 8 positions agree with TRBD1. CDR3 length equals 14 residues. J was trimmed by 1 base and V by 5 bases; bases with no gene match: 5. The germline V gene encodes CDR1 GTSNPN and CDR2 SVGIG (reference sequence). The CDR3 DNA follows: TGTGCCTGGGACAGGGGAGGACGCACAGATACGCAGTATTTT. Residues: CAWDRGGRTDTQYF.

The chain combines TRBV7-9 with TRBJ1-5, with a tentative D call TRBD1 (6 bases). Germline CDR1 SEHNR, CDR2 FQNEAQ (reference sequence). The V and J ends lost 6 bases and 6 bases respectively, with 18 bases between them. The CDR3 covers 15 residues. This chain's CDR3 is CASSLAGGKPQPQHF. CDR3 DNA: TGTGCCAGCAGTCTGGCGGGGGGCAAGCCTCAGCCCCAGCATTTT.

This sequence joins TRBV24-1 and TRBJ2-7; TRBD1 matches at 10 bases. CDR3 length: 15 residues. CDR1 is KGHDR, CDR2 SFDVKD, per germline. Unmatched junction bases numbered 6, after V lost 3 bases and J lost 5 bases. CDR3 coding DNA: TGTGCCACCAGTGATCCCCGGGACAGGGGCCACGAGCAGTACTTC. Protein product: CATSDPRDRGHEQYF.

The J gene is TRBJ1-2, the V gene TRBV7-9; D gene unclear. Trimming cost V 5 bases and J 5 bases, with 18 bases left between them. The CDR3 covers 15 residues. In germline, CDR1 is SEHNR, CDR2 FQNEAQ (reference sequence). CDR3 amino acids: CASSRSSSPTYGYTF. In DNA, the CDR3 is TGTGCCAGCAGCCGCTCCTCGTCTCCAACATATGGCTACACCTTC.

V and J are TRBV7-9 and TRBJ2-7, with D perhaps TRBD1 (6 bases). Between the trimmed V and J ends, which lost 3 bases and 6 bases, there was a span of 9 bases. Germline loops: CDR1 SEHNR, CDR2 FQNEAQ (reference sequence). The CDR3 is 12 amino acids. CDR3 region: CASSLGAAEQYF. CDR3 sequence (DNA): TGTGCCAGCAGCTTGGGGGCTGCCGAGCAGTACTTC.

V gene TRBV15 combines with J gene TRBJ1-2, with D hard to call. The V end was cut by 2 bases, the J end by 3 bases, with 7 bases between. In germline, CDR1 is LNHNV, CDR2 YYDKDF (reference sequence). This CDR3 is built from 13 residues. The CDR3 protein is CATSRITDYGYTF. DNA for the CDR3: TGTGCCACCAGCAGAATTACAGACTATGGCTACACCTTC.

The V gene is TRBV28, the J gene TRBJ2-7; 7 bases align to TRBD1. This CDR3 comprises 15 residues. CDR1 and CDR2 from the germline V gene are MDHEN and SYDVKM. V gave up 6 bases and J gave up 4 bases; unmatched junction bases: 12. CDR3 in DNA: TGTGCCAGCAGCTTGGCGGATCAGGGGGTGTACGAGCAGTACTTC. As protein: CASSLADQGVYEQYF.

CDR3 coding DNA: TGTGCCAGCTCCTCCCGGGACAGTACCTACAATGAGCAGTTCTTC. Its protein is CASSSRDSTYNEQFF. The rearrangement links TRBV18 to TRBJ2-1, with 7 bases matching TRBD1. V dropped 6 bases and J dropped 2; count of bases not matched to a gene: 7. This CDR3 comprises 15 residues. Germline-derived CDR1 and CDR2 are KGHSH and LQKENI.

This clone was observed a handful of times. The gene calls are TRBV3-1 (or the pseudogene TRBV3-2) and TRBJ2-7; D remains ambiguous. CDR1 LGHDT and CDR2 YNNKEL come from the germline V gene (reference sequence). V was pared by 4 bases and J by 3 bases, with 4 bases between. The CDR3 sequence is 11 residues long. CDR3 residues: CASSRNYEQYF. CDR3 nucleotides: TGTGCCAGCAGCCGTAACTACGAGCAGTACTTC.

The chain has TRBV6-2 or TRBV6-3 and TRBJ1-2, with 7 bases fitting TRBD1. CDR1 and CDR2 from the germline V gene are MNHEY and SVGEGT. Losses at the gene ends were 6 bases for V and 3 bases for J; bases not matched to a gene: 7. The CDR3 totals 14 residues. The CDR3 here is CASSPPTGYYGYTF. The CDR3 nucleotides are TGTGCCAGCAGCCCCCCGACAGGGTACTATGGCTACACCTTC.

This clone came up once. In DNA, the CDR3 is TGTGCCAGCAGTGAATTTCGGGACACTCAGTTCTTC. Protein: CASSEFRDTQFF. J is TRBJ2-1 and V is TRBV25-1; TRBD1 is a possible D gene (6 bases). Germline CDR1 and CDR2: MGHDK and SYGVNS. The V gene lost 1 base and the J gene lost 13 bases, with 11 bases spanning the gap. The CDR3 has 12 amino acids.

Only a few counts were recorded for this clone. This chain uses TRBV11-2 with TRBJ2-7, with D maybe TRBD1 (5 bases). CDR3 length equals 18 residues. Germline V gene lookup returns CDR1 SGHAT and CDR2 FQNNGV. Trimming shortened V by 0 bases and J by 0 bases, and 18 bases separated the two germline ends. CDR3 DNA: TGTGCCAGCAGCTTAGATGGGGCTAGAGCAGATCTCTCCTACGAGCAGTACTTC. Its translation is CASSLDGARADLSYEQYF.

The rearrangement joins TRBV6-5 to TRBJ2-2; D is possibly TRBD2 (6 bases). V lost 7 bases and J 4 bases, leaving 13 bases between the germline ends. Germline values: CDR1 MNHEY, CDR2 SVGAGI. The CDR3 is 14 residues long. The DNA of the CDR3 is TGTGCCAGCAAGTCCGGGGGAGGCACCGGGGAGCTGTTTTTT. Translation gives CASKSGGGTGELFF.

The chain is built from TRBV27 and TRBJ1-1, with D possibly TRBD1 on 5 matching bases. The CDR3 runs to 14 residues. CDR1 and CDR2 from the germline V gene are MNHEY and SMNVEV (reference sequence). V lost 2 bases to trimming and J lost 11 bases, with 18 bases between them. CDR3 sequence (DNA): TGTGCCAGCAGTTTAAGGGGTTCCTTTTCGGGTGCTTTCTTT. Protein product: CASSLRGSFSGAFF.

The chain is built from TRBV4-2 and TRBJ2-3; D might be TRBD2 (5 bases). CDR1 and CDR2 (germline): LGHNA, YNFKEQ. The V and J ends lost 3 bases and 0 bases respectively, with 10 bases between them. The CDR3 contains 15 residues. The CDR3 loop reads CASSQGSGSTDTQYF. CDR3 sequence (DNA): TGTGCCAGCAGCCAGGGGTCGGGGAGCACAGATACGCAGTATTTT.

The chain carries TRBV9 and TRBJ2-5; a weak D match, TRBD1 (6 bases). Trimming stripped 4 bases from V and 1 base from J, with 14 bases between. The CDR3 runs 15 residues. CDR1 SGDLS and CDR2 YYNGEE come from the germline V gene. The CDR3 sequence: CASSLAPTGQETQYF. The CDR3 DNA reads TGTGCCAGCAGCCTTGCTCCGACAGGCCAAGAGACCCAGTACTTC.

The chain has TRBV6-6 and TRBJ2-7, with TRBD1 as a possible D gene (5 bases). The CDR3 contains 13 residues. The germline V gene encodes CDR1 MNHNY and CDR2 SVGAGI (reference sequence). The ends were cut back, 2 bases at V and 0 bases at J, with 5 bases in the middle. The CDR3 nucleotides are TGTGCCAGCAGTTACCAGGGCTCCTACGAGCAGTACTTC. This translates into CASSYQGSYEQYF.

The table lists this clone with a few counts. This chain connects TRBV9 to TRBJ1-1; 7 bases line up with TRBD1. This CDR3 is 16 amino acids long. The germline V gene has CDR1 SGDLS and CDR2 YYNGEE. J was trimmed by 1 base and V by 3 bases; bases with no gene match: 9. The CDR3 region is CASSAPTGTENTEAFF. CDR3 nucleotides: TGTGCCAGCAGCGCTCCTACCGGGACAGAGAACACTGAAGCTTTCTTT.

J is TRBJ1-1 and V is TRBV10-3; D is unclear. V lost 6 bases and J lost 7, with 18 bases in between. Germline CDR1 reads ENHRY; CDR2 reads SYGVKD. This CDR3 has 14 residues. The CDR3 nucleotides read TGTGCCATCAGCCCATTTGGGGAGGAGAGTGAAGCTTTCTTT. Translation gives CAISPFGEESEAFF.

This clone was picked up one time. The gene calls are TRBV27 and TRBJ1-2, with D tentatively TRBD1 (5 bases). Germline CDR1 is MNHEY and CDR2 is SMNVEV (reference sequence). The CDR3 is 13 amino acids. With 5 bases removed from V and 3 bases from J, the gap between germline ends came to 10 bases. The CDR3 DNA sequence: TGTGCCAGCAGTCTTTCGGGGGACTATGGCTACACCTTC. Amino acid sequence: CASSLSGDYGYTF.

The rearrangement joins TRBV7-2 to TRBJ1-1; 10 positions match TRBD1. J lost 1 base, V lost 8 bases, and 10 bases had no gene match. The CDR3 has 16 amino acids. Germline loops: CDR1 SGHTA, CDR2 FQGNSA. The chain's CDR3 is CASLRTGGVGNTEAFF. In DNA, the CDR3 is TGTGCCAGCCTAAGGACAGGGGGAGTGGGGAACACTGAAGCTTTCTTT.

V gene TRBV11-2 combines with J gene TRBJ1-1; 8 bases are shared with TRBD1. The CDR3 contains 14 residues. Germline V gives CDR1 SGHAT, CDR2 FQNNGV. The ends lost 7 bases at V and 1 base at J; junction bases unmatched: 5. This CDR3 reads CASTLQGANTEAFF. The CDR3 nucleotides read TGTGCCAGCACCCTGCAGGGGGCGAACACTGAAGCTTTCTTT. Full variable domain (missing parts from reference TRBV11-2 and TRBJ1-1): EAGVAQSPRYKIIEKRQSVAFWCNPISGHATLYWYQQILGQGPKLLIQFQNNGVVDDSQLPKDRFSAERLKGVDSTLKIQPAKLEDSAVYLCASTLQGANTEAFFGQGTRLTVV.

CDR3 sequence reads: CSAPRDEQFF. As DNA, the CDR3 is TGCAGTGCCCCGCGGGATGAGCAGTTCTTC. The chain has TRBV20-1 and TRBJ2-1, with D possibly TRBD2 on 5 matching bases. The CDR3 spans 10 residues. Germline CDR1 and CDR2: DFQATT and SNEGSKA (reference sequence). Trimming removed 6 bases at V and 8 bases at J, with 8 bases between.

The chain has TRBV19 and TRBJ2-2; the match to TRBD1 covers 10 bases. The germline V gene has CDR1 LNHDA and CDR2 SQIVND (reference sequence). The CDR3 totals 15 residues. Trimming removed 1 base from V and 5 bases from J; junction bases left unmatched: 1. The CDR3 bases are TGTGCCAGTAGTATAGGGGGACAGGGGACCGGGGAGCTGTTTTTT. As protein: CASSIGGQGTGELFF. Full variable domain (rest looked up from reference TRBV19 and TRBJ2-2): DGGITQSPKYLFRKEGQNVTLSCEQNLNHDAMYWYRQDPGQGLRLIYYSQIVNDFQKGDIAEGYSVSREKKESFPLTVTSAQKNPTAFYLCASSIGGQGTGELFFGEGSRLTVL.

Only one count was recorded for this clone. This chain uses TRBV27 with TRBJ1-1, with D maybe TRBD1 (5 bases). From germline, CDR1 is MNHEY and CDR2 SMNVEV (reference sequence). The CDR3 runs 11 residues. V gave up 11 bases and J gave up 0 bases, with 7 bases separating them. The CDR3 DNA is TGTGCCTCACAGGTGAACACTGAAGCTTTCTTT. It yields the protein CASQVNTEAFF.

The J gene is TRBJ2-1, the V gene TRBV5-1; the match to TRBD2 covers 9 bases. The V gene's germline CDR1 is SGHRS and CDR2 YFSETQ. The ends lost 3 bases at V and 10 bases at J; junction bases unmatched: 11. The CDR3 loop spans 15 amino acids. Here the CDR3 reads CASSSRLAARGEQFF. As DNA, the CDR3 is TGCGCCAGCAGCTCAAGACTAGCGGCCCGGGGAGAGCAGTTCTTC.

The V call is TRBV12-3 or TRBV12-4, the J call TRBJ2-3; D not resolved. The length of the CDR3 is 12 residues. Trimming pared 4 bases from V and 3 bases from J, leaving 5 bases between. The CDR3 DNA reads TGTGCCAGCAGTTCCCATACAGATACGCAGTATTTT. Translating it yields CASSSHTDTQYF.